The present T cell receptor beta chain was sequenced within a study of lymphopenia after photon versus proton radiotherapy. The CDR3 has 11 amino acids. V was clipped by 6 bases and J by 2 bases, with 6 bases between them. The germline CDR1 and CDR2 sequences are DFQATT and SNEGSKA (reference sequence). Profiling relied on immunoSEQ multiplex PCR, and the TCRdb table lists in-frame clones only, not all of them. In the table there are 30,000 to 40,000 clones, approximately 84% of which are singletons. Comments on this clone: The antigen is unknown.

The study's findings and limits: Oligoclonal CD8+ Temra expansion after nadir drove photon patients' diversity drop. Post-nadir TCR diversity decline inversely tracked overall survival among those who died.

The material was peripheral blood, obtained from a patient treated with proton-based radiotherapy. This sequence was found in a woman between 65 and 79 years old with pancreatic cancer. The chain carries TRBV20-1 and TRBJ2-3, with D hard to call. The CDR3 sequence: CSADTTDTQYF. The CDR3 bases are TGCAGTGCCGATACCACAGATACGCAGTATTTT.